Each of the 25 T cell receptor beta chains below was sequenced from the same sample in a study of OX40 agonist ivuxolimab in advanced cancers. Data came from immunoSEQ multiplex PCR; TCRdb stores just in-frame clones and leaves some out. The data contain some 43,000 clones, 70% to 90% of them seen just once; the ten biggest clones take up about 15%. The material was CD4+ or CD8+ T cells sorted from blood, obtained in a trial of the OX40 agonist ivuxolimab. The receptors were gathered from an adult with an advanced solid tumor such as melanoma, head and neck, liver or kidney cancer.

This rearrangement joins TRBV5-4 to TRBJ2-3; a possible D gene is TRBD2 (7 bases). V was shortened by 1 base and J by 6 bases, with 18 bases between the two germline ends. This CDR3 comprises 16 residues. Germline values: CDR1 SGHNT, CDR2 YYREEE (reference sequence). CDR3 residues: CASSLLGGGPADTQYF. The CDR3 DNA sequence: TGTGCCAGCAGCTTGCTGGGGGGGGGCCCGGCGGATACGCAGTATTTT.

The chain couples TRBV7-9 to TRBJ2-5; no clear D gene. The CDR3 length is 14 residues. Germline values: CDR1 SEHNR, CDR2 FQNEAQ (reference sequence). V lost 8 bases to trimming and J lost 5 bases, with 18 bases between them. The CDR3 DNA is TGTGCCAGCGTCCCGGTGTGGGGTGAGGAGACCCAGTACTTC. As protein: CASVPVWGEETQYF.

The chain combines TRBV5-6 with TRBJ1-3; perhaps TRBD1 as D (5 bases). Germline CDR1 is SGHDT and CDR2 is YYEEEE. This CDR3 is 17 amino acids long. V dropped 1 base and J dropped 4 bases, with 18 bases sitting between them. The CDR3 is CASSLWGVREDGNTIYF. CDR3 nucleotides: TGTGCCAGCAGCTTGTGGGGCGTCAGGGAGGACGGAAACACCATATATTTT.

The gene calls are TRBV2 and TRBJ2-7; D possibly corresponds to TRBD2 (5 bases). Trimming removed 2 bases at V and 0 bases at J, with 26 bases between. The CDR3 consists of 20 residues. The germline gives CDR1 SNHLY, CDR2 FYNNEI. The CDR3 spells CASSEKGVEGTVVSSYEQYF. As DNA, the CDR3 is TGTGCCAGCAGTGAAAAGGGAGTTGAGGGTACGGTGGTTAGCTCCTACGAGCAGTACTTC.

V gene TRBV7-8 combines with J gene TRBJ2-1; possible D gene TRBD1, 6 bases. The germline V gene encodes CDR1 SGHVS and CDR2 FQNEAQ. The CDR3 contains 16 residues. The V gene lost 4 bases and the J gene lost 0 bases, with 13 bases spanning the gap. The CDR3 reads CASSYDRSSSYNEQFF. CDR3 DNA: TGTGCCAGCAGCTACGACAGGTCGAGCTCCTACAATGAGCAGTTCTTC.

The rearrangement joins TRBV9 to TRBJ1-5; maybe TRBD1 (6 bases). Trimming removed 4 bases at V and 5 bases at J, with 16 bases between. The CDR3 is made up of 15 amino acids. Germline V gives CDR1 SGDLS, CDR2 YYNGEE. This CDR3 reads CASSRGQDHYQPQHF. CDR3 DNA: TGTGCCAGCAGCCGGGGACAAGACCATTATCAGCCCCAGCATTTT.

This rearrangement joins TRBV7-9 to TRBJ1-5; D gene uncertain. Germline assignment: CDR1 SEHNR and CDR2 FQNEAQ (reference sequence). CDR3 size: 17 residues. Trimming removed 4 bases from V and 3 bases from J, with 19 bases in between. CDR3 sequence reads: CASSSQGGAGFNQPQHF. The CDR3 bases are TGTGCCAGCAGCTCCCAAGGAGGCGCAGGTTTCAATCAGCCCCAGCATTTT. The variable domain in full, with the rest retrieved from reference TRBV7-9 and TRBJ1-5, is DTGVSQNPRHKITKRGQNVTFRCDPISEHNRLYWYRQTLGQGPEFLTYFQNEAQLEKSRLLSDRFSAERPKGSFSTLEIQRTEQGDSAMYLCASSSQGGAGFNQPQHFGDGTRLSIL.

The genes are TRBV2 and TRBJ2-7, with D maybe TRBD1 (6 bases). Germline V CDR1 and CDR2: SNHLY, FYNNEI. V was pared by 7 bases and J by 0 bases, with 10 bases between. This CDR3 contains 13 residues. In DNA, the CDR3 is TGTGCCAGCATTCCGACAGGCTCCTACGAGCAGTACTTC. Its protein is CASIPTGSYEQYF.

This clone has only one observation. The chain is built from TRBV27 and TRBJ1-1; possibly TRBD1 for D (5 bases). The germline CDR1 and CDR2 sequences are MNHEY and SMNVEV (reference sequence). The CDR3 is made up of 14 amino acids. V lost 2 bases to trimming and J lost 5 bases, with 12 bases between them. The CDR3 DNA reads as TGTGCCAGCAGTTTAGTTGGGGGAGAGACTGAAGCTTTCTTT. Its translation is CASSLVGGETEAFF.

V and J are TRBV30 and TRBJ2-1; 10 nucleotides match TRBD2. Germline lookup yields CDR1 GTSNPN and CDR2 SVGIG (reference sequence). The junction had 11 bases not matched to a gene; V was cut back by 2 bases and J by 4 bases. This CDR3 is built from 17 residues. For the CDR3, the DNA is TGTGCCTGGAGTCTCCCGGTGGCTAGCGGGAGTTACAATGAGCAGTTCTTC. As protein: CAWSLPVASGSYNEQFF.

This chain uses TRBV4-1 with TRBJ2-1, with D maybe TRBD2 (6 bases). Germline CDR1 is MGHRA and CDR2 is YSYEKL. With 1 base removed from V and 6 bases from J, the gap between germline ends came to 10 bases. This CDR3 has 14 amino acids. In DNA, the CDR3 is TGCGCCAGCAGCCAAGTAGCGGACGTCAATGAGCAGTTCTTC. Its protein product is CASSQVADVNEQFF.

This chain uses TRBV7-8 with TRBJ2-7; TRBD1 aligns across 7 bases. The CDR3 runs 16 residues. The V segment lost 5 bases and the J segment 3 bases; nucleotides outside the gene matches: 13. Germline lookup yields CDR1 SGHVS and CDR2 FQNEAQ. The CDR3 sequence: CASSRIGTGQFYEQYF. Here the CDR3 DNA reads TGTGCCAGCAGCCGTATCGGTACGGGACAGTTCTACGAGCAGTACTTC. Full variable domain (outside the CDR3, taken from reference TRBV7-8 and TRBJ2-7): GAGVSQSPRYKVAKRGQDVALRCDPISGHVSLFWYQQALGQGPEFLTYFQNEAQLDKSGLPSDRFFAERPEGSVSTLKIQRTQQEDSAVYLCASSRIGTGQFYEQYFGPGTRLTVT.

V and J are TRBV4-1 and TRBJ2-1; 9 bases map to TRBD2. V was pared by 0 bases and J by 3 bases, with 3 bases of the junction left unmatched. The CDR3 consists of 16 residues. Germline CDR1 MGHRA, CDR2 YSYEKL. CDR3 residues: CASSQELAGLYNEQFF. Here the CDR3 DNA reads TGCGCCAGCAGCCAAGAACTAGCGGGCCTCTACAATGAGCAGTTCTTC.

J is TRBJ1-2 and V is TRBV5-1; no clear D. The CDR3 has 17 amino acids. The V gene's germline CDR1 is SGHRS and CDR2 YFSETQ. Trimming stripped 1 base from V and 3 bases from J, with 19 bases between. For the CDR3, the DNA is TGCGCCAGCAGCTTGCCTTTAAAAGGGCCAGCTCACTATGGCTACACCTTC. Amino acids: CASSLPLKGPAHYGYTF.

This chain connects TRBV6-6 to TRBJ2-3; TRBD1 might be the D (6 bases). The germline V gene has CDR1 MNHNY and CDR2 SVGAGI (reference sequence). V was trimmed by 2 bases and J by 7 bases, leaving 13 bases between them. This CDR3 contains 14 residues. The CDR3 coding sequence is TGTGCCAGCAGTTACAGGGGGACCGAGAATACGCAGTATTTT. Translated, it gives CASSYRGTENTQYF.

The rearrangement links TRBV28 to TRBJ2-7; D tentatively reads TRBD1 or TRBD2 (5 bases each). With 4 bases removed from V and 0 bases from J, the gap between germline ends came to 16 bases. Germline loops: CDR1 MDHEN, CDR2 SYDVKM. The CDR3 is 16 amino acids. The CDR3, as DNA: TGTGCCAGCAGTTCCACCACTAGAGGGGCCTCCTACGAGCAGTACGTC. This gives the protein CASSSTTRGASYEQYV.

The DNA for the CDR3 is TGCGCCATCACACCCGGTTGGAGTAGCAATCAGCCCCAGCATTTT. Encoded protein: CAITPGWSSNQPQHF. The chain couples TRBV23-1 to TRBJ1-5; no clear D. TRBV23-1 falls under the ORF class, with uncertain function. V was shortened by 10 bases and J by 0 bases, with 16 bases between the two germline ends. The CDR3 is made up of 15 amino acids.

The CDR3 loop is CASSIVRGEGTDTQYF. The DNA for the CDR3 is TGTGCCAGTAGTATAGTTCGGGGTGAGGGCACAGATACGCAGTATTTT. The chain couples TRBV19 to TRBJ2-3, with D possibly TRBD2 on 5 matching bases. V lost 1 base and J 1 base, leaving 12 bases between the germline ends. The CDR3 has 16 amino acids. From germline, CDR1 is LNHDA and CDR2 SQIVND (reference sequence).

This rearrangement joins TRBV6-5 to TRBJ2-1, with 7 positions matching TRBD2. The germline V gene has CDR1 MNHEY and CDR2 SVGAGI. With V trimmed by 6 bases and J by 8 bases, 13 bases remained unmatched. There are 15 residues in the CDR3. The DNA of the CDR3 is TGTGCCAGCAGAATTACGGGGGGTCCCTTCCATGAGCAGTTCTTC. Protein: CASRITGGPFHEQFF.

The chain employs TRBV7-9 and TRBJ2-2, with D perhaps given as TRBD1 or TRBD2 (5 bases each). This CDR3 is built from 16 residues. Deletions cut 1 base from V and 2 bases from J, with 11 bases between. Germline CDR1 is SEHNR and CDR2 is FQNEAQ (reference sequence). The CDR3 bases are TGTGCCAGCAGCTTAGGAGGGACGGCTAACACCGGGGAGCTGTTTTTT. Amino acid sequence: CASSLGGTANTGELFF.

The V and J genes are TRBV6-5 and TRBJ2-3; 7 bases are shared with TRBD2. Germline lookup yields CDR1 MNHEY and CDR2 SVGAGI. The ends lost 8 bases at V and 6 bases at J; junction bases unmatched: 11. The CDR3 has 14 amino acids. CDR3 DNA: TGTGCCAGCGATCCTAGCGGAGGGAGGGATACGCAGTATTTT. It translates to CASDPSGGRDTQYF.

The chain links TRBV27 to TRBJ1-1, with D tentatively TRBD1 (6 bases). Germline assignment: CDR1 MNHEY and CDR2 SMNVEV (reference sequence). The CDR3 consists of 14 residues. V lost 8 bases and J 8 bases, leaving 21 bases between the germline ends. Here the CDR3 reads CASRSWTEPGEAFF. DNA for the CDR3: TGTGCCAGCCGATCCTGGACAGAACCCGGCGAAGCTTTCTTT.

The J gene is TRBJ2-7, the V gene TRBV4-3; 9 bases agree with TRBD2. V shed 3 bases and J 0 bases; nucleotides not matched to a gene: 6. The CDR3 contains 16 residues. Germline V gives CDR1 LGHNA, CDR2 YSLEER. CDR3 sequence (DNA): TGCGCCAGCAGCCAGGTAGCGGGAGTGAGCTCCTACGAGCAGTACTTC. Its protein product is CASSQVAGVSSYEQYF.

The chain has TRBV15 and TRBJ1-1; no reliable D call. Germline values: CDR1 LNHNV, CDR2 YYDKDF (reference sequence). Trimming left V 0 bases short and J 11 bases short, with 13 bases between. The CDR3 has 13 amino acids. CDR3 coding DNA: TGTGCCACCAGCAGAGACCATAGAGGTTGGGCTTTCTTT. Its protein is CATSRDHRGWAFF.

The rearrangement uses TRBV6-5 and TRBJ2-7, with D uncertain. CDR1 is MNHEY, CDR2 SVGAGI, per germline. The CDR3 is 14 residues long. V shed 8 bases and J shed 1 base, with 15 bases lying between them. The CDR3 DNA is TGTGCCAGCGGCCAGGTAGAAGCATCCTACGAGCAGTACGTC. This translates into CASGQVEASYEQYV.